This entry describes one T cell receptor beta chain. The antigen is unknown. This sample stems from a study of T-cell reconstitution after alpha-beta-depleted transplantation in children. V gave up 6 bases and J gave up 5 bases, with 11 bases separating them. This CDR3 contains 12 residues. As it was prepared, the TCRbeta library received unique molecular identifiers. TCRdb ran MiXCR on the PCR reads and lists one entry per CDR3 protein. Of fewer than 700,000 distinct CDR3 sequences in the sample, 13% were seen once. The study's findings and limits: Surviving thymic progenitors and recipient T cells were the source of high TCRbeta diversity at day 60 in some patients. Reported findings indicate that, about two months after transplant, alpha-beta T cells came from several hundred expanded clones, which were derived from non-depleted graft cells. Newly produced T cells mostly accounted for T-cell counts and diversity one year post-transplant.

Sequencing used PBMCs, mostly from graft donor cells, obtained 360 days after TCRalphabeta/CD19-depleted stem cell transplant. The chain joins TRBV12-3 or TRBV12-4 to TRBJ2-7; D ambiguous. The TCR was taken from a male patient younger than 18 who had a stem cell transplant for acute myeloid leukemia, so the T cells may come from the graft donor. The CDR3 DNA reads as TGTGCCAGCAGGCTAGTAGGCGACGAGCAGTACTTC. Encoded protein: CASRLVGDEQYF.